This T cell receptor beta chain was sequenced in a study of Graves' ophthalmopathy and Graves' hyperthyroidism. Points from the study as a whole: Classification of ophthalmopathy versus stable hyperthyroidism by a 13-signature model yielded about 90% sensitivity and 75% to 84% specificity. Most expanded clonotypes in thyroid above 0.001 frequency also showed up in blood.

V dropped 0 bases and J dropped 7; count of bases not matched to a gene: 6. The CDR3 spans 16 residues. Germline lookup yields CDR1 MNHEY and CDR2 SVGAGI. Note on this clonotype: Its cognate antigen is unknown.

Those donors who had ophthalmopathy presented with moderate-to-severe activity, a CAS of ≥3, a NOSPECS of ≥4 and a duration under 3 months. The sequenced template was RNA, covering the TCR beta CDR3 region. RT-PCR in the first round used HTBI primers; a second-round multiplex PCR followed. TCRdb called the multiplex PCR reads again in MiXCR, with one record for every CDR3 protein. The table shows about 660,000 distinct CDR3 sequences, with about two fifths occurring only once. This receptor was obtained from an adult man with Graves' ophthalmopathy. The specimen was peripheral blood. This rearrangement joins TRBV6-5 to TRBJ1-1; 12 bases line up with TRBD1. The CDR3 sequence is CASSYSIGTGGGEAFF. CDR3 coding DNA: TGTGCCAGCAGTTACTCGATAGGGACAGGGGGCGGTGAAGCTTTCTTT.